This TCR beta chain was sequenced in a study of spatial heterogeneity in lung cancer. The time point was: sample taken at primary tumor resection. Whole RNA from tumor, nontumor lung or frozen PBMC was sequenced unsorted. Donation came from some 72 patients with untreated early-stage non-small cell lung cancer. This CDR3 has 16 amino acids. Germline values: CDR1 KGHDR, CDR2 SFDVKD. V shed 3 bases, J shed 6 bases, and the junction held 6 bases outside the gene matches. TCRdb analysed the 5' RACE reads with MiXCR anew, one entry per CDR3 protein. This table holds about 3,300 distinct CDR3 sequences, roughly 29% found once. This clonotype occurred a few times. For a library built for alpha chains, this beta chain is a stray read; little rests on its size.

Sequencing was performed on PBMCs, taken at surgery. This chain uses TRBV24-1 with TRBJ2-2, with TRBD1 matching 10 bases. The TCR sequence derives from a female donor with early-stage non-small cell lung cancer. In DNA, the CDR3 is TGTGCCACCAGTGATCCGGACAGGGGGATGGCCGGGGAGCTGTTTTTT. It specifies CATSDPDRGMAGELFF.